The 9 T cell receptor beta chains reported below all come from one sample, sequenced in a study of T cells after yellow fever vaccination (dated by TCRdb to about 2019). The treatment or condition label, as the study defines it: live attenuated yellow fever vaccine strain. The library came from 5' RACE. TCRdb names Illumina HiSeq 2500 as the instrument used. TCRdb reprocessed the public reads (quality trimming at Q25 with fastp, clone calling with MiXCR) and kept in-frame beta chains. Each entry merges the rows of one CDR3 protein and shows their most common DNA and genes. Present in this sample are hundreds of thousands of distinct CDR3 sequences, more than 5.5% of which were seen just once. Approximately 16% of the sample belongs to the ten largest clones. The sample here was PBMCs, taken 5 days after the yellow fever booster vaccination. These receptors all stem from a young man who received the YFV17D yellow fever vaccine.

This clonotype was seen a handful of times. CDR3 sequence reads: CASSYRGSNPIYEQYF. CDR3 DNA sequence: TGTGCCAGCAGCTACAGGGGAAGTAACCCAATTTACGAGCAGTACTTC. This sequence joins TRBV7-8 and TRBJ2-7; 7 nucleotides align to TRBD1. Germline trimming cut 4 bases from V and 4 bases from J; bases unmatched to any gene: 13. Germline V gene data show CDR1 as SGHVS and CDR2 as FQNEAQ. The CDR3 loop spans 16 amino acids.

This clonotype was seen a handful of times. The chain links TRBV21-1 to TRBJ1-4; TRBD1, as called in the table, went unchecked against the DNA. TRBV21-1 is a recognized pseudogene. The CDR3 loop spans 12 amino acids. CDR3 sequence reads: CASCRGHEKLFF. In nucleotides, the CDR3 is TGTGCCAGCTGCCGGGGGCATGAAAAACTGTTTTTT.

The chain is built from TRBV6-2 or TRBV6-3 and TRBJ2-7; TRBD1 agrees at 7 bases. CDR3 length equals 15 residues. Germline values: CDR1 MNHEY, CDR2 SVGEGT. The V and J ends lost 5 bases and 1 base, in that order; junction bases with no gene match: 8. The CDR3 sequence: CASSPLGQTSYEQYF. CDR3 nucleotides: TGTGCCAGCAGTCCCCTGGGACAGACTTCCTACGAGCAGTACTTC.

This clonotype showed up many times. This chain uses TRBV5-1 with TRBJ2-7; D gene uncertain. Germline assignment: CDR1 SGHRS and CDR2 YFSETQ. V was pared by 2 bases and J by 0 bases, with 12 bases between. This CDR3 contains 15 residues. DNA for the CDR3: TGCGCCAGCAGCTTTGTGGACCGATACTCCTACGAGCAGTACTTC. It translates to CASSFVDRYSYEQYF.

This chain connects TRBV6-2 or TRBV6-3 to TRBJ2-3; no firm D call. CDR3 length: 12 amino acids. V gave up 6 bases and J gave up 4 bases, with 8 bases separating them. Germline-derived CDR1 and CDR2 are MNHEY and SVGEGT. CDR3 sequence reads: CASSDIADTQYF. The CDR3 DNA is TGTGCCAGCAGCGATATAGCAGATACGCAGTATTTT.

Only a few counts were recorded for this clonotype. The chain couples TRBV20-1 to TRBJ2-1; D is ambiguous. Germline CDR1 reads DFQATT; CDR2 reads SNEGSKA (reference sequence). V lost 0 bases and J lost 0, with 12 bases in between. The CDR3 length is 16 residues. The CDR3 sequence: CSARDMARSSYNEQFF. CDR3 DNA: TGCAGTGCTAGAGATATGGCGCGGAGCTCCTACAATGAGCAGTTCTTC.

This clonotype was detected a few times. This rearrangement joins TRBV5-5 to TRBJ2-3; the match to TRBD1 covers 7 bases. In germline, CDR1 is SGHKS, CDR2 YYEKEE (reference sequence). The CDR3 has 18 amino acids. The V gene end was trimmed by 3 bases and the J gene end by 5 bases; junction bases not matched to a gene: 18. The CDR3 protein is CASSYRGRGQAEGDTQYF. DNA of the CDR3: TGTGCCAGCAGCTACCGCGGCCGTGGACAGGCTGAGGGAGATACGCAGTATTTT. Complete variable domain (other parts from reference TRBV5-5 and TRBJ2-3): DAGVTQSPTHLIKTRGQQVTLRCSPISGHKSVSWYQQVLGQGPQFIFQYYEKEERGRGNFPDRFSARQFPNYSSELNVNALLLGDSALYLCASSYRGRGQAEGDTQYFGPGTRLTVL.

The table lists this clonotype with many counts. V and J are TRBV5-6 and TRBJ2-5; possibly TRBD2 for D (5 bases). Looked up from germline, CDR1 is SGHDT and CDR2 is YYEEEE. This CDR3 contains 13 residues. Trimming took 4 bases from V and 1 from J, leaving 8 bases between them. CDR3 sequence reads: CASSGRVQETQYF. As DNA, the CDR3 is TGTGCCAGCAGCGGGCGGGTCCAAGAGACCCAGTACTTC.

The chain links TRBV4-2 to TRBJ1-2; D call uncertain. The CDR3 is made up of 15 amino acids. In germline, CDR1 is LGHNA, CDR2 YNFKEQ. Between the trimmed V and J ends, which lost 0 bases and 3 bases, there was a span of 11 bases. The CDR3: CASSQDGTDHYGYTF. The DNA of the CDR3 is TGTGCCAGCAGCCAAGATGGTACAGACCACTATGGCTACACCTTC.